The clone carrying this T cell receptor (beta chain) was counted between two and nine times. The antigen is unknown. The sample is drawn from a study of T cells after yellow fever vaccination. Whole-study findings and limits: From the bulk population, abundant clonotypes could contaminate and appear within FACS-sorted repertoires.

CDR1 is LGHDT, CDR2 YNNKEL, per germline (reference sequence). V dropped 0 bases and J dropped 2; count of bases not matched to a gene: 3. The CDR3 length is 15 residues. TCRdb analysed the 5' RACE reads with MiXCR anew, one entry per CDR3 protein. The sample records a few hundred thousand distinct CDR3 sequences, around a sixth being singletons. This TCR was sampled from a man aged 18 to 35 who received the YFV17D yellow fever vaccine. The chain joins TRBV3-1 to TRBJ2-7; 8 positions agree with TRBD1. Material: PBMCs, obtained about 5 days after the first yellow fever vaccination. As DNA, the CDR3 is TGTGCCAGCAGCCAAGAAAGGGGACAGGCCTACGAGCAGTACTTC. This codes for CASSQERGQAYEQYF.